These T cell receptor beta chains were read from a single sample in a study of cytomegalovirus exposure and HLA in healthy donors. Assay: immunoSEQ multiplex PCR; the TCRdb copy retains only in-frame clones and omits some. The repertoire holds about 91,000 clones, with around 60% as singletons. Input material: PBMCs. All receptors derive from a human donor in good health. The CDR3 runs from the conserved cysteine through the conserved F or W. The D gene is left open where the match is weak. Only part of the rows carry a size: once, few, many, or a class if the clone is expanded.

d_call,v_call,clone_size,j_call,cdr3_nt,cdr3_aa
NA,TRBV2,few,TRBJ2-7,TGTGCCAGCAGCTACGAGGCGTCCCACGAGCAGTACTTC,CASSYEASHEQYF
TRBD2,TRBV11-1,few,TRBJ2-3,TGTGCCAGCAGCCCAAGGACTAGCCGCACAGATACGCAGTATTTT,CASSPRTSRTDTQYF
NA,TRBV4-3,NA,TRBJ2-2,TGCGCCAGCAGCCCCGAGGGGGACACCGGGGAGCTGTTTTTT,CASSPEGDTGELFF
TRBD1,TRBV6-5,NA,TRBJ2-7,TGTGCCAGCACCGACCCGGGACAGGGGATTAACGAGCAGTACTTC,CASTDPGQGINEQYF
NA,TRBV5-1,NA,TRBJ2-7,TGCGCCAGCAGGCGTGGACAGGGAGGGGGATACGAGCAGTACTTC,CASRRGQGGGYEQYF
TRBD1,TRBV29-1,NA,TRBJ2-5,TGCAGCGTCGCCCGGGACAGGAGACAAGAGACCCAGTACTTC,CSVARDRRQETQYF
NA,TRBV5-6,NA,TRBJ2-7,TGTGCCAGCAGCTTGGGGCGGAGGGGTAACTACGAGCAGTACTTC,CASSLGRRGNYEQYF
TRBD2,TRBV18,few,TRBJ2-3,TGTGCCAGCTCACAACTAGCGGGAGCCGTTGATACGCAGTATTTT,CASSQLAGAVDTQYF
TRBD1,TRBV5-4,NA,TRBJ2-3,TGTGCCAGCAGCCATACAGGGGCCTCTCCCACGGATACGCAGTATTTT,CASSHTGASPTDTQYF
TRBD1,TRBV5-1,once,TRBJ2-2,TGCGCCAGCAGCGAGGGGGCAGCCCGGACCGGGGAGCTGTTTTTT,CASSEGAARTGELFF
NA,TRBV7-8,NA,TRBJ1-2,TGTGCCAGCAGCTTGGACTGGCGCTATGGCTACACCTTC,CASSLDWRYGYTF
TRBD1,TRBV19,NA,TRBJ1-5,TGTGCCAGTAGTATGCGGGGACAGGGGATGGGCAATCAGCCCCAGCATTTT,CASSMRGQGMGNQPQHF
NA,TRBV20-1,NA,TRBJ1-1,TGCAGTGCTAGGGGGGGGCAAGCAGCTTTCTTT,CSARGGQAAFF
TRBD1,TRBV7-9,NA,TRBJ2-7,TGTGCCAGCAGTACAGACAGGGGCAGTGGGTACGAGCAGTACTTC,CASSTDRGSGYEQYF
TRBD2,TRBV5-1,NA,TRBJ2-3,TGCGCCAGCAAGGGAGGCGGGGGTTCAGATACGCAGTATTTT,CASKGGGGSDTQYF
NA,TRBV14,few,TRBJ1-2,TGTGCCAGCAGCCAACAGCGATCCGGGACACCATATGGCTACACCTTC,CASSQQRSGTPYGYTF
TRBD2,TRBV7-3,NA,TRBJ2-7,TGTGCCAGCAGCACGAGCGGGGGAGTCTACGAGCAGTACTTC,CASSTSGGVYEQYF